This TCR beta chain was found in a study of technical replicates of blood from several donors. Sequencing used immunoSEQ multiplex PCR; TCRdb keeps in-frame clones, though not all of them. The repertoire holds some 68,000 clones, with 95% to 96% as singletons. The CDR3 spans 16 residues. From germline, CDR1 is SGHRS and CDR2 YFSETQ. With 4 bases clipped from V and 1 base from J, the junction kept 11 bases outside the gene matches. Sequencing input: T cells isolated from PBMCs. The rearrangement links TRBV5-1 to TRBJ2-7, with TRBD1 identical over 7 bases. This TCR was recovered from a human donor in good health. The CDR3 nucleotides read TGCGCCAGCAGCCACAGACAGGGCCCTTCGTCCTACGAGCAGTACTTC. Protein sequence: CASSHRQGPSSYEQYF.